The 8 T cell receptor beta chains reported below all come from one sample, sequenced in a study of shared clonotypes between healthy human individuals. Terminally differentiated effector memory CD45RA+ cells were excluded by CCR7 positive selection of CD45RO-negative cells. Measured with immunoSEQ multiplex PCR; TCRdb has only the in-frame clones, and not every one. The sample comprises around 2,000,000 clones, roughly 91% of which are singletons, and about 1.8% rests with the top ten. What was sequenced was naive CD8+ T cells from PBMCs. The receptors come from a man aged 18 to 29 in good health. Some clones in this sample may be carry-over from other donors' samples.

The chain recombines TRBV19 with TRBJ1-5; D is undetermined. Trimming took off 4 bases at V and 2 bases at J, with 9 bases between the two ends. The CDR3 is 14 residues long. The germline CDR1 and CDR2 sequences are LNHDA and SQIVND (reference sequence). In DNA form, the CDR3 reads TGTGCCAGTAGTACCCGACACCGCAATCAGCCCCAGCATTTT. Translating gives CASSTRHRNQPQHF.

This clone was observed a single time. The V call is TRBV11-2, the J call TRBJ2-3; no definite D call. This CDR3 is built from 14 residues. Trimming removed 10 bases from V and 2 bases from J, with 16 bases in between. In germline, CDR1 is SGHAT, CDR2 FQNNGV. CDR3 region: CAIANNPYTDTQYF. The CDR3 DNA sequence: TGTGCCATCGCGAACAACCCCTACACAGATACGCAGTATTTT.

The chain combines TRBV4-1 with TRBJ2-1, with D perhaps being TRBD1 or TRBD2 (5 bases each). The CDR3 totals 14 residues. The germline V gene encodes CDR1 MGHRA and CDR2 YSYEKL. V gave up 4 bases and J gave up 5 bases, with 12 bases separating them. The chain's CDR3 is CASSRGRDNNEQFF. CDR3 coding DNA: TGCGCCAGCAGCCGGGGACGAGATAACAATGAGCAGTTCTTC.

The CDR3 DNA reads as TGCAGTCTAGCGAGGGATACGCAGTATTTT. As protein: CSLARDTQYF. V is TRBV20-1 and J is TRBJ2-3; weak D call: TRBD2 (6 bases). V shed 8 bases and J shed 6 bases, with 9 bases lying between them. The CDR3 loop spans 10 amino acids. The germline V gene encodes CDR1 DFQATT and CDR2 SNEGSKA (reference sequence).

The V and J genes are TRBV15 and TRBJ1-5; unclear D gene. Germline V gives CDR1 LNHNV, CDR2 YYDKDF (reference sequence). V lost 1 base to trimming and J lost 0 bases, with 19 bases between them. The CDR3 spans 19 residues. The CDR3 reads CATSRVPLTVVYSNQPQHF. Written as DNA, the CDR3 is TGTGCCACCAGCAGAGTTCCCCTTACTGTGGTGTATAGCAATCAGCCCCAGCATTTT.

The V and J genes are TRBV4-3 and TRBJ2-5; the match to TRBD1 covers 8 bases. Trimming at V came to 1 base and at J to 4 bases, leaving 5 bases not matched to a gene. CDR3 length: 15 amino acids. CDR1 is LGHNA, CDR2 YSLEER, per germline. The CDR3 region has the DNA TGCGCCAGCAGCCAAGTCAGGGGGCTGGGAGAGACCCAGTACTTC. Its protein product is CASSQVRGLGETQYF.

In its sample, this clone was seen once. Different DNA sequences within this sample yield the same CDR3. This chain uses TRBV5-1 with TRBJ2-7, with TRBD1 matching over 11 bases. The CDR3 totals 15 residues. After removal of 4 bases from V and 4 bases from J, the junction contained 7 bases not matched to a gene. The germline V gene has CDR1 SGHRS and CDR2 YFSETQ. The CDR3 reads CASSPGQGARYEQYF. The CDR3 DNA sequence: TGCGCCAGCAGCCCCGGACAGGGGGCGAGGTACGAGCAGTACTTC.

The chain recombines TRBV7-9 with TRBJ1-4; D gene unclear. This CDR3 is built from 13 residues. Germline V gene data show CDR1 as SEHNR and CDR2 as FQNEAQ (reference sequence). With 0 bases removed from V and 8 bases from J, the gap between germline ends came to 7 bases. CDR3 loop: CASSLAVEEKLFF. The CDR3 region has the DNA TGTGCCAGCAGCTTAGCTGTTGAGGAAAAACTGTTTTTT.